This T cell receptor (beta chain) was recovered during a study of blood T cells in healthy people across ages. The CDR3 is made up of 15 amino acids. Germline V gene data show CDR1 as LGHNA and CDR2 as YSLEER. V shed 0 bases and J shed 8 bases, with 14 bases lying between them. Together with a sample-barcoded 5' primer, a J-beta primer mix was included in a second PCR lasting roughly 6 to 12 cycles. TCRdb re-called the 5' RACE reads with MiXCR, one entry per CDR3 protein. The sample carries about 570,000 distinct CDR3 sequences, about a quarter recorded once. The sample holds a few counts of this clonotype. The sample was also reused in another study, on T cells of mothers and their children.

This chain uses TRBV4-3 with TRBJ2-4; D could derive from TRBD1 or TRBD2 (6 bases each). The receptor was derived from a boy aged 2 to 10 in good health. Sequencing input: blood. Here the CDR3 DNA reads TGCGCCAGCAGCCAAGACGGGGGCCGGAGTGACATTCAGTACTTC. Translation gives CASSQDGGRSDIQYF.